This T cell receptor (beta chain) was found in a study of cytomegalovirus exposure and HLA in healthy donors. Overall study findings and caveats: Productive rates of about 87% or about 30% were seen for most TCR beta V segments in an earlier analysis. In a later analysis, HLA-associated beta chains showed higher expansion and lower generation probabilities than comparable chains.

As to this clone: Antigen unknown.

With 60 Vbeta and 13 Jbeta primers, the PCR was carried out. Profiled with immunoSEQ multiplex PCR; TCRdb holds only in-frame clones, not every one. This sample yields about 180,000 clones, of which 60% to 85% are seen a single time; around 6% belongs to the top ten. Trimming took off 3 bases at V and 0 bases at J, with 14 bases between the two ends. This CDR3 region has 17 residues. Germline CDR1 reads LNHDA; CDR2 reads SQIVND (reference sequence). The TCR originated in a man aged 35 to 55 in good health and CMV-seronegative. The gene calls are TRBV19 and TRBJ1-4; weak D call: TRBD1 (6 bases). The sample was PBMCs. The CDR3 is CASSIRGGQATNEKLFF. The DNA of the CDR3 is TGTGCCAGTAGTATTCGCGGGGGGCAAGCAACTAATGAAAAACTGTTTTTT. Full variable domain (rest looked up from reference TRBV19 and TRBJ1-4): DGGITQSPKYLFRKEGQNVTLSCEQNLNHDAMYWYRQDPGQGLRLIYYSQIVNDFQKGDIAEGYSVSREKKESFPLTVTSAQKNPTAFYLCASSIRGGQATNEKLFFGSGTQLSVL.